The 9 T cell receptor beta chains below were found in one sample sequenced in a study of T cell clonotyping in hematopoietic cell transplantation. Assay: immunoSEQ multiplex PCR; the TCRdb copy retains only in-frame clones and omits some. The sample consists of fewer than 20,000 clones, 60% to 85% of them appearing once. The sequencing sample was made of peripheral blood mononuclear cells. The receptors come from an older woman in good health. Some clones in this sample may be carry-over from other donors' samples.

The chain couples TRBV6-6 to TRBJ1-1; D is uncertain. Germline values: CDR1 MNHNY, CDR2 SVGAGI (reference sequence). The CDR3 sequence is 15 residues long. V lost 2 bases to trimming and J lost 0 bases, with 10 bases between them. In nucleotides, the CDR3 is TGTGCCAGCAGTTACCCTGGAGGGATGAACACTGAAGCTTTCTTT. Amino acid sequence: CASSYPGGMNTEAFF.

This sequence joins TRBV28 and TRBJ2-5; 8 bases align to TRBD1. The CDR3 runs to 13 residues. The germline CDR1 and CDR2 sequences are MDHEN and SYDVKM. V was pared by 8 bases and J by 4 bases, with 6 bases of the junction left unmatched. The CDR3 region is CASDTGGPETQYF. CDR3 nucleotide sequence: TGTGCCAGCGATACAGGGGGACCAGAGACCCAGTACTTC.

The CDR3 DNA sequence: TGTGCCTGGACGGAACAGGGGGTTTGGACTGAAGCTTTCTTT. Residues: CAWTEQGVWTEAFF. The chain has TRBV30 and TRBJ1-1, with 8 bases fitting TRBD1. V shed 4 bases, J shed 5 bases, and the junction held 9 bases outside the gene matches. This CDR3 contains 14 residues. Looked up from germline, CDR1 is GTSNPN and CDR2 is SVGIG (reference sequence).

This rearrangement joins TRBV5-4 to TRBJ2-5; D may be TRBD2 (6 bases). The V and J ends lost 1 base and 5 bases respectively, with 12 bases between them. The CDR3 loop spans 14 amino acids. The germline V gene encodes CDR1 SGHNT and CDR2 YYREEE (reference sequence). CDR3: CASSLMSGDETQYF. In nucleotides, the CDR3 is TGTGCCAGCAGCTTGATGTCGGGAGACGAGACCCAGTACTTC.

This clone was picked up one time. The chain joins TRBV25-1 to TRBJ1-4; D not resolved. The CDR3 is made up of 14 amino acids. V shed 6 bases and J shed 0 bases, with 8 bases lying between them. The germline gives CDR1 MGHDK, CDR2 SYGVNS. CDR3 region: CASSQVATNEKLFF. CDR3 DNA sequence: TGTGCCAGCAGCCAAGTCGCAACTAATGAAAAACTGTTTTTT.

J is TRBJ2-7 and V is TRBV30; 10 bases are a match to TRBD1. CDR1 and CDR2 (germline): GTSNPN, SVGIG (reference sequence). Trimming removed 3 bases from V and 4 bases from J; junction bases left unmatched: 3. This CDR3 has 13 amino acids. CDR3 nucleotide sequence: TGTGCCTGGAGACGACAGGGGGCATACGAGCAGTACTTC. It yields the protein CAWRRQGAYEQYF. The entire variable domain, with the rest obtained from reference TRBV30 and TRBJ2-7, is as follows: SQTIHQWPATLVQPVGSPLSLECTVEGTSNPNLYWYRQAAGRGLQLLFYSVGIGQISSEVPQNLSASRPQDRQFILSSKKLLLSDSGFYLCAWRRQGAYEQYFGPGTRLTVT.

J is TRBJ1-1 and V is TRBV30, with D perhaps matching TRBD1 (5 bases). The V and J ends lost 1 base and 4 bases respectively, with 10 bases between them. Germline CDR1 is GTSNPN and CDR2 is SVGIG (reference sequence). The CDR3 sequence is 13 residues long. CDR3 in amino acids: CAWSAGTGTEAFF. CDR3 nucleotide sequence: TGTGCCTGGAGTGCTGGGACGGGCACTGAAGCTTTCTTT.

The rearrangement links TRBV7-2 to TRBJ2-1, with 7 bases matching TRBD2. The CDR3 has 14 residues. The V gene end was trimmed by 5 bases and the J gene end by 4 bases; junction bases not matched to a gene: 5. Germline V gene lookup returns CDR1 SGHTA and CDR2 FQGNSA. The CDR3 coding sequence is TGTGCCAGCAGCCCCCGGGAGGAGTACAATGAGCAGTTCTTC. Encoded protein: CASSPREEYNEQFF. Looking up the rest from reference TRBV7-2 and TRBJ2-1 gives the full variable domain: GAGVSQSPSNKVTEKGKDVELRCDPISGHTALYWYRQSLGQGLEFLIYFQGNSAPDKSGLPSDRFSAERTGGSVSTLTIQRTQQEDSAVYLCASSPREEYNEQFFGPGTRLTVL.

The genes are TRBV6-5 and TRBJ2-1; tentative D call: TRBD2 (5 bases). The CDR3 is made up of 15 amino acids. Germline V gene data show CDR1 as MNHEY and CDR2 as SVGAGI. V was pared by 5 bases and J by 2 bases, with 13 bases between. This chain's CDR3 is CASSRTRGPYNEQFF. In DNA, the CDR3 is TGTGCCAGCAGTCGGACGCGAGGGCCCTACAATGAGCAGTTCTTC.